This record looks at one T cell receptor (beta chain) sequence and its context. Then a second PCR, running roughly 7 to 12 cycles, was carried out with a sample-barcoded 5' primer and a J-beta primer mix. TCRdb called the 5' RACE reads again in MiXCR, with one record for every CDR3 protein. The table lists about 290,000 distinct CDR3 sequences, 27% of them singletons. Per germline, CDR1 DFQATT and CDR2 SNEGSKA (reference sequence). V lost 6 bases and J lost 8; bases outside the gene matches: 5. CDR3 length: 12 amino acids. These data originate in a study of blood T cells in healthy people across ages. Each sample gave at least 7 million isolated PBMCs.

This chain connects TRBV20-1 to TRBJ1-4, with TRBD1 matching 8 bases. This clonotype was sampled from a woman aged 70 to 79 in good health. The sequenced sample consisted of blood. CDR3 DNA: TGCAGTGCACGGACAGGGAACGAAAAACTGTTTTTT. It is translated as CSARTGNEKLFF.